These T cell receptor beta chains were read from a single sample in a study of T cell responses to AZD1222 COVID-19 vaccine. Sequencing used immunoSEQ multiplex PCR; TCRdb keeps in-frame clones, though not all of them. This table holds over 100,000 clones, approximately 84% found once. Sequencing used peripheral blood, obtained on day 0 of AZD1222 vaccination. The receptors originated from an adult in good health. Each CDR3 is given with its conserved first and last residue. The D gene is left open where the match is weak. The size field is filled for only some rows; it gives once, few, many or a size class.

cdr3_aa cdr3_nt j_call clone_size v_call d_call cdr3_length
CASSLFFSANYGYTF TGTGCCAGCAGTTTATTCTTTTCGGCAAACTATGGCTACACCTTC TRBJ1-2 once TRBV27 . 15
CATRRQDYNEQFF TGTGCCACCCGCCGGCAAGACTACAATGAGCAGTTCTTC TRBJ2-1 . TRBV28 . 13
CATSDTRQGGEKLFF TGTGCCACCAGTGATACCAGACAGGGCGGTGAAAAACTGTTTTTT TRBJ1-4 once TRBV24-1 TRBD1 15
CASSYSGTGGNYGYTF TGTGCCAGCAGTTACTCTGGGACAGGGGGAAACTATGGCTACACCTTC TRBJ1-2 . TRBV6-5 TRBD1 16
CASSTNRGYGYTF TGTGCCAGCAGCACCAACAGGGGGTATGGCTACACCTTC TRBJ1-2 . TRBV5-4 TRBD1 13
CASSLYQGYGYTF TGTGCCAGCAGCTTGTACCAGGGCTATGGCTACACCTTC TRBJ1-2 . TRBV5-4 . 13
CASSEGANSPLHF TGTGCCAGCAGTGAGGGGGCTAATTCACCCCTCCACTTT TRBJ1-6 medium-sized TRBV6-4 . 13
CASRQGWAEAFF TGTGCCAGCAGACAGGGATGGGCTGAAGCTTTCTTT TRBJ1-1 . TRBV2 . 12
CASSLVGTGGGQPQHF TGCGCCAGCAGCTTGGTGGGGACAGGGGGTGGTCAGCCCCAGCATTTT TRBJ1-5 . TRBV5-1 TRBD1 16
CASSRYRGQGSGANVLTF TGTGCCAGCAGTAGATACAGGGGGCAAGGCTCTGGGGCCAACGTCCTGACTTTC TRBJ2-6 . TRBV28 TRBD1 18
CASSQGTGDQPQHF TGTGCCAGCAGCCAAGGGACAGGGGATCAGCCCCAGCATTTT TRBJ1-5 . TRBV3-1/TRBV3-2 TRBD1 14
CASSRTSGLGDEQYF TGTGCCAGCAGCCGCACTAGCGGGCTCGGGGACGAGCAGTACTTC TRBJ2-7 many TRBV7-6 TRBD2 15
CASSPPGTAGNTIYF TGTGCCAGCTCACCACCCGGGACAGCTGGAAACACCATATATTTT TRBJ1-3 . TRBV18 TRBD1 15
CASNRDGNYGYTF TGTGCCAGCAATAGGGACGGGAACTATGGCTACACCTTC TRBJ1-2 . TRBV28 . 13
CASSNTGYGYTF TGTGCCAGCAGCAACACGGGTTATGGCTACACCTTC TRBJ1-2 . TRBV14 . 12
CASSFSQGPLYNEQFF TGCGCCAGCAGCTTCAGCCAGGGGCCGTTATACAATGAGCAGTTCTTC TRBJ2-1 . TRBV5-1 . 16
CASSLHLGNNQPQHF TGTGCCAGCAGCTTACACCTTGGGAATAATCAGCCCCAGCATTTT TRBJ1-5 once TRBV7-2 . 15
CASSSGTAADWGGYTF TGTGCCAGCAGTTCCGGGACAGCCGCCGACTGGGGTGGCTACACCTTC TRBJ1-2 . TRBV28 TRBD1 16
CASSLGRDQPQHF TGTGCCAGCAGTCTAGGGAGGGACCAGCCCCAGCATTTT TRBJ1-5 . TRBV7-3 . 13
CASSQGRRNQPQHF TGTGCCAGCAGCCAAGGGCGGCGGAATCAGCCCCAGCATTTT TRBJ1-5 few TRBV3-1/TRBV3-2 . 14
CASSYSGTGHYGYTF TGTGCCAGCAGTTACTCGGGGACAGGGCACTATGGCTACACCTTC TRBJ1-2 few TRBV6-5 TRBD1 15
CASSPLAGRTDTQYF TGTGCCAGTAGCCCTTTAGCGGGAAGGACAGATACGCAGTATTTT TRBJ2-3 . TRBV28 TRBD2 15
CATSGSYGYTF TGTGCCACCAGTGGCAGCTATGGCTACACCTTC TRBJ1-2 . TRBV24-1 . 11
CASSLGGQGNTGELFF TGTGCCAGCAGCCTGGGGGGCCAGGGAAACACCGGGGAGCTGTTTTTT TRBJ2-2 few TRBV7-2 . 16
CASTLTGSYEQYF TGTGCCAGCACCCTGACAGGCTCCTACGAGCAGTACTTC TRBJ2-7 . TRBV28 . 13
CASSLFSAYNEQFF TGTGCCAGCAGCTTATTTTCGGCCTACAATGAGCAGTTCTTC TRBJ2-1 . TRBV11-1 . 14